The TCR beta chain under discussion was sequenced for a study of T cell repertoires and HLA-DP antigens. General study results and limits: Average cumulative frequency of previously undetected clones was 36.3% against one allele and under 60% against the other. Naive and memory CD4+ repertoires were not analysed separately.

The CDR3 runs to 17 residues. Losses at the gene ends were 3 bases for V and 6 bases for J; bases not matched to a gene: 13. Per the germline V gene, CDR1 is LGHNA and CDR2 is YNFKEQ. Clones were read by immunoSEQ multiplex PCR, and TCRdb kept only the in-frame ones, dropping some. Seen here are some 110,000 clones, approximately 92% observed once, and the top ten hold more than 0.25%. This clone has a count of ten or more. The antigen remains unidentified. CD4+ T cells were isolated untouched, 95% to 98% pure. The genes are TRBV4-2 and TRBJ2-1, with TRBD2 matching over 8 bases. Sequencing was performed on CD4+ T cells from PBMCs. The TCR comes from a woman younger than 35 in good health and CMV-seronegative. The CDR3 DNA follows: TGTGCCAGCAGCCACAAGGGACCGGGGGGGCTTTCCAATGAGCAGTTCTTC. Translating gives CASSHKGPGGLSNEQFF.